These 4 T cell receptor beta chains were all obtained from the same sample, sequenced in a study of OX40 agonist ivuxolimab in advanced cancers. Produced via immunoSEQ multiplex PCR; TCRdb's table is partial and in-frame only. The sample shows approximately 79,000 clones, about 88% of them seen only once. Sample: CD4+ or CD8+ T cells sorted from blood, taken in a trial of the OX40 agonist ivuxolimab. These receptors were obtained from an adult with an advanced solid tumor such as melanoma, head and neck, liver or kidney cancer.

This chain joins TRBV5-6 and TRBJ2-5; 10 bases are a match to TRBD2. This CDR3 spans 16 amino acids. Per germline, CDR1 SGHDT and CDR2 YYEEEE. Trimming at V came to 1 base and at J to 2 bases, leaving 5 bases not matched to a gene. The CDR3 DNA follows: TGTGCCAGCAGCTTGCTAGCGGGGGCGATTCAAGAGACCCAGTACTTC. Protein: CASSLLAGAIQETQYF. Together with reference TRBV5-6 and TRBJ2-5, the CDR3 gives the full variable domain: DAGVTQSPTHLIKTRGQQVTLRCSPKSGHDTVSWYQQALGQGPQFIFQYYEEEERQRGNFPDRFSGHQFPNYSSELNVNALLLGDSALYLCASSLLAGAIQETQYFGPGTRLLVL.

The chain couples TRBV27 to TRBJ1-6, with TRBD1 matching over 8 bases. Trimming took 5 bases from V and 7 from J; bases not matched to a gene: 7. The length of the CDR3 is 15 residues. Per the germline V gene, CDR1 is MNHEY and CDR2 is SMNVEV (reference sequence). CDR3 amino acids: CASSRQGQANSPLHF. CDR3 sequence (DNA): TGTGCCAGCAGTAGGCAGGGACAGGCAAATTCACCCCTCCACTTT.

This chain joins TRBV28 and TRBJ2-7; a possible D gene is TRBD1 (6 bases). CDR1 and CDR2 from the germline V gene are MDHEN and SYDVKM. Trimming removed 6 bases from V and 2 bases from J, with 17 bases in between. The CDR3 totals 15 residues. DNA for the CDR3: TGTGCCAGCAGAACCACCGGGACAAGTCCCTACGAGCAGTACTTC. It encodes CASRTTGTSPYEQYF.

The chain couples TRBV30 to TRBJ2-1; D may be TRBD1 (5 bases). Between the trimmed V and J ends, which lost 7 bases and 6 bases, there was a span of 13 bases. CDR1 is GTSNPN, CDR2 SVGIG, per germline (reference sequence). CDR3 length: 12 residues. CDR3: CAYDSQINEQFF. In nucleotides, the CDR3 is TGTGCCTATGACAGTCAAATCAATGAGCAGTTCTTC.